Listed below are T cell receptor beta chains from one sample, sequenced in a study of T cell repertoires in cytomegalovirus infection. TCRdb re-called the reads with MiXCR, one entry per CDR3 protein. The sample holds approximately 500,000 distinct CDR3 sequences, 16% seen once. Sequencing used CD8+ T cells from PBMCs. The source of these receptors is a human donor in good health (CMV status not recorded). Some clones in this sample may be carry-over from other donors' samples. The CDR3 runs from the conserved cysteine through the conserved F or W. D genes are given only for firm matches. For some rows the clone size is stated as once, few or many, or as a class when expanded; others skip it.

d_call	v_call	j_call	clone_size	cdr3_aa	cdr3_nt
NA	TRBV28	TRBJ2-7	many	CASSSPDVTYEQYF	TGTGCCAGCAGCTCACCGGACGTAACCTACGAGCAGTACTTC
TRBD1	TRBV6-5	TRBJ2-7	few	CASTRTGGREQYF	TGTGCCAGCACCCGGACAGGGGGACGCGAGCAGTACTTC
TRBD2	TRBV29-1	TRBJ2-3	NA	CSVEKLAGGQVFKDTQYF	TGCAGCGTTGAAAAACTAGCGGGAGGGCAGGTTTTTAAGGATACGCAGTATTTT
TRBD2	TRBV5-1	TRBJ2-3	NA	CASSLVIGQVAGGSDTQYF	TGCGCCAGCAGCCTTGTAATCGGCCAAGTAGCGGGAGGGTCAGATACGCAGTATTTT
TRBD1	TRBV25-1	TRBJ1-5	few	CASSESGDREGNQPQHF	TGTGCCAGCAGTGAATCCGGGGACAGGGAAGGAAATCAGCCCCAGCATTTT
NA	TRBV9	TRBJ1-1	few	CASSVATGKTEAFF	TGTGCCAGCAGCGTAGCCACAGGGAAAACTGAAGCTTTCTTT
NA	TRBV7-8	TRBJ1-1	many	CASSSEVGGRPNTEAFF	TGTGCCAGCAGCTCAGAGGTCGGGGGCCGGCCGAACACTGAAGCTTTCTTT
NA	TRBV12-3/TRBV12-4	TRBJ2-2	many	CASSLGQGRAGELFF	TGTGCCAGCAGTTTAGGGCAGGGAAGGGCCGGGGAGCTGTTTTTT
TRBD1	TRBV28	TRBJ2-5	few	CASSPRGSEETQYF	TGTGCCAGCAGTCCCAGGGGGTCGGAGGAGACCCAGTACTTC
NA	TRBV15	TRBJ1-4	few	CATSRKTVVNEKLFF	TGTGCCACCAGCAGAAAGACGGTGGTAAATGAAAAACTGTTTTTT
TRBD1	TRBV7-3	TRBJ2-5	NA	CASNSGQGETQYF	TGTGCCAGCAACTCGGGACAGGGGGAGACCCAGTACTTC
TRBD1	TRBV7-8	TRBJ1-4	many	CASSTKWTGGLFF	TGTGCCAGCAGCACTAAGTGGACAGGGGGGCTGTTTTTT
TRBD2	TRBV20-1	TRBJ2-1	NA	CSARDTRGGLGFEQFF	TGCAGTGCTAGAGACACCCGGGGGGGCCTCGGTTTTGAGCAGTTCTTC
TRBD2	TRBV19	TRBJ2-1	NA	CASSIPGGVYNEQFF	TGTGCCAGTAGTATCCCTGGGGGGGTTTACAATGAGCAGTTCTTC
TRBD2	TRBV6-4	TRBJ2-3	NA	CASSTSGDGTDTQYF	TGTGCCAGCAGTACTAGCGGGGACGGCACAGATACGCAGTATTTT
TRBD2	TRBV20-1	TRBJ2-1	NA	CSARGPGTIYNEQFF	TGCAGTGCTAGAGGTCCTGGGACTATATACAATGAGCAGTTCTTC
NA	TRBV7-9	TRBJ2-7	many	CASSPPDPFEEQYF	TGTGCCAGCAGCCCGCCCGACCCCTTTGAGGAGCAGTACTTC
NA	TRBV7-9	TRBJ2-1	many	CASSLGRQPYNEQFF	TGTGCCAGCAGCTTAGGCAGGCAGCCCTACAATGAGCAGTTCTTC
NA	TRBV3-1	TRBJ2-1	many	CASSQVLGTGLLDEQFF	TGTGCCAGCAGCCAAGTCCTCGGGACGGGGCTATTGGATGAGCAGTTCTTC
TRBD2	TRBV6-1	TRBJ2-1	NA	CASSEWRLAGVVEQFF	TGTGCCAGCAGTGAATGGAGGCTAGCGGGAGTGGTGGAGCAGTTCTTC
TRBD2	TRBV28	TRBJ2-7	many	CATNTAGEQYF	TGTGCCACCAATACAGCGGGAGAGCAGTACTTC
NA	TRBV5-5	TRBJ2-2	many	CASSLQVGELFF	TGTGCCAGCAGCTTACAAGTAGGGGAGCTGTTTTTT
NA	TRBV9	TRBJ1-2	NA	CASSVEGDSNYGYTF	TGTGCCAGCAGCGTAGAGGGAGATTCTAACTATGGCTACACCTTC
TRBD1	TRBV6-1	TRBJ2-2	many	CASSEWRTGLTGELFF	TGTGCCAGCAGTGAATGGAGGACAGGGTTAACCGGGGAGCTGTTTTTT
TRBD2	TRBV5-1	TRBJ2-1	NA	CASREGGPLYNEQFF	TGCGCCAGCCGGGAGGGGGGTCCTCTTTACAATGAGCAGTTCTTC
NA	TRBV29-1	TRBJ1-2	few	CSAGRTGFRGYTF	TGCAGCGCTGGCCGTACAGGGTTTCGAGGCTACACCTTC
NA	TRBV10-3	TRBJ1-2	many	CAIRPTRHPANYGYTF	TGTGCCATCAGGCCGACAAGACACCCAGCTAACTATGGCTACACCTTC
TRBD1	TRBV6-5	TRBJ1-5	NA	CASRPQGWYQPQHF	TGTGCCAGCAGACCACAGGGGTGGTATCAGCCCCAGCATTTT
TRBD2	TRBV9	TRBJ2-2	NA	CASSSGGGRSGELFF	TGTGCCAGCAGCTCCGGCGGCGGGAGGTCCGGGGAGCTGTTTTTT